A selection of T cell receptor beta chains follows, all from one sample in a study of blood T cell repertoires in COVID-19. Some clones are missing from TCRdb's copy, which holds only in-frame ones; the method was immunoSEQ multiplex PCR. The repertoire includes roughly 53,000 clones, roughly 80% of them detected once, and around a sixth sits in the top ten. Sequencing used peripheral blood. These receptors were taken from an older man with active COVID-19. Each CDR3 is given with its conserved first and last residue. The D gene is left open where the match is weak. Not all rows give a size; the values are once, few, many and, for expanded clones, a class.

J: TRBJ1-5; D: TRBD1; V: TRBV6-4; size: .; DNA: TGTGCCAGCAGGGATGACAGGGGTAATCAGCCCCAGCATTTT; CDR3: CASRDDRGNQPQHF
J: TRBJ2-7; D: .; V: TRBV2; size: .; DNA: TGTGCCAGCTCCCTATTCCAAAACTCCTACGAGCAGTACTTC; CDR3: CASSLFQNSYEQYF
J: TRBJ2-1; D: .; V: TRBV11-3; size: .; DNA: TGTGCCAGCAGCAACAACTATGACAATGAGCAGTTCTTC; CDR3: CASSNNYDNEQFF
J: TRBJ2-3; D: TRBD2; V: TRBV4-3; size: .; DNA: TGCGCCAGCAGCCAGACTAGCGGGAGCAGGGACGATACGCAGTATTTT; CDR3: CASSQTSGSRDDTQYF
J: TRBJ2-5; D: .; V: TRBV7-9; size: .; DNA: TGTGCCAGCAGCGGACAGAATCAAGAGACCCAGTACTTC; CDR3: CASSGQNQETQYF
J: TRBJ2-3; D: TRBD2; V: TRBV7-9; size: .; DNA: TGTGCCAGCAGCTTAATGGGAGGGTCATATGATACGCAGTATTTT; CDR3: CASSLMGGSYDTQYF
J: TRBJ2-1; D: TRBD1; V: TRBV19; size: .; DNA: TGTGCCAGTAACTTACCGGGACAGGGGGTATACAATGAGCAGTTCTTC; CDR3: CASNLPGQGVYNEQFF
J: TRBJ1-5; D: TRBD1; V: TRBV7-9; size: .; DNA: TGTGCCAGCAGCTTAGGCCGGACAGGGAATCAGCCCCAGCATTTT; CDR3: CASSLGRTGNQPQHF
J: TRBJ1-1; D: .; V: TRBV28; size: .; DNA: TGTGCCAGCAGTTTAAGGAGCCGGCCGGTCACTGAAGCTTTCTTT; CDR3: CASSLRSRPVTEAFF
J: TRBJ2-3; D: TRBD2; V: TRBV5-4; size: once; DNA: TGTGCCAGCAGCCCCGGGACTAGAGGGTTGACAGATACGCAGTATTTT; CDR3: CASSPGTRGLTDTQYF
J: TRBJ2-5; D: TRBD2; V: TRBV19; size: once; DNA: TGTGCCAGTAGTATAGGTTCGAGCGGGAGGGCCGCTTGGGAGACCCAGTACTTC; CDR3: CASSIGSSGRAAWETQYF
J: TRBJ2-7; D: TRBD2; V: TRBV11-2; size: .; DNA: TGTGCCAGCAGCTTCCCGGGACTATCAGGCCGCGAGCAGTACTTC; CDR3: CASSFPGLSGREQYF
J: TRBJ2-2; D: .; V: TRBV21-1; size: once; DNA: TGTGCCAGCAGCAAAGGGACACCAGTCACCGGGGAGCTGTTTTTT; CDR3: CASSKGTPVTGELFF
J: TRBJ2-1; D: TRBD2; V: TRBV30; size: .; DNA: TGTGCCAAAGCGGGAGTCTCCTACAATGAGCAGTTCTTC; CDR3: CAKAGVSYNEQFF
J: TRBJ1-5; D: TRBD1; V: TRBV18; size: .; DNA: TGTGCCAGCTCACCGGACAGGCCCAATCAGCCCCAGCATTTT; CDR3: CASSPDRPNQPQHF
J: TRBJ2-1; D: .; V: TRBV11-2; size: once; DNA: TGTGCCAGCAGCTTAGCGGTTGAGCAGTTCTTC; CDR3: CASSLAVEQFF
J: TRBJ1-2; D: .; V: TRBV25-1; size: .; DNA: TGTGCCAGCAGTGAATCTAGGGTGGTAGGGGAAGGCTACACCTTC; CDR3: CASSESRVVGEGYTF
J: TRBJ1-2; D: TRBD1; V: TRBV18; size: .; DNA: TGTGCCAGCTCCAGGACTACAGGGGGAGCTAACTATGGCTACACCTTC; CDR3: CASSRTTGGANYGYTF
J: TRBJ1-2; D: .; V: TRBV12-3/TRBV12-4; size: few; DNA: TGTGCCAGCAGTTTAGGGGAGTACGGCTACACCTTC; CDR3: CASSLGEYGYTF
J: TRBJ2-1; D: TRBD2; V: TRBV11-3; size: .; DNA: TGTGCCAGCAGCGGGGGCGGGAGGTCGGGTGAGCAGTTCTTC; CDR3: CASSGGGRSGEQFF
J: TRBJ2-2; D: .; V: TRBV5-6; size: .; DNA: TGTGCCAGCAGCTCCGGGACTTTCCACACCGGGGAGCTGTTTTTT; CDR3: CASSSGTFHTGELFF
J: TRBJ1-2; D: .; V: TRBV6-5; size: .; DNA: TGTGCCAGCAGCCGGGGGGGACACTATGGCTACACCTTC; CDR3: CASSRGGHYGYTF
J: TRBJ1-5; D: TRBD1; V: TRBV3-1/TRBV3-2; size: many; DNA: TGTGCCAGCAGACACTTGGACAGGGGGAGGGGCAATCAGCCCCAGCATTTT; CDR3: CASRHLDRGRGNQPQHF
J: TRBJ2-1; D: .; V: TRBV3-1/TRBV3-2; size: large; DNA: TGTGCCAGCAGCCAAGGCGGGGGCCCACGCAATGAGCAGTTCTTC; CDR3: CASSQGGGPRNEQFF
J: TRBJ2-5; D: TRBD1; V: TRBV7-9; size: .; DNA: TGTGCCAGCAGCCCGGGGACAGTCCAAGAGACCCAGTACTTC; CDR3: CASSPGTVQETQYF
J: TRBJ1-1; D: .; V: TRBV11-2; size: .; DNA: TGTGCCAGCAGCTTGAGGGGGATGACTGAAGCTTTCTTT; CDR3: CASSLRGMTEAFF
J: TRBJ2-7; D: .; V: TRBV6-1; size: once; DNA: TGTGCCAGCAGTGCCGCGGGCGGGTGGAAGAGGGACGAGCAGTACTTC; CDR3: CASSAAGGWKRDEQYF
J: TRBJ2-7; D: TRBD1; V: TRBV18; size: .; DNA: TGTGCCAGCTCACCGTCGACAGGGGGCTCGAGCGAGCAGTACTTC; CDR3: CASSPSTGGSSEQYF
J: TRBJ1-2; D: .; V: TRBV7-2; size: .; DNA: TGTGCCAGCAGCTTCCAGGGTAATGGCTACACCTTC; CDR3: CASSFQGNGYTF
J: TRBJ2-3; D: TRBD1; V: TRBV2; size: .; DNA: TGTGCCAGCAGTTTAGACAGGGGGCCGACAGATACGCAGTATTTT; CDR3: CASSLDRGPTDTQYF
J: TRBJ2-1; D: TRBD1; V: TRBV28; size: .; DNA: TGTGCCAGCAGTTTATACAGGGGGCGAATTGAGCAGTTCTTC; CDR3: CASSLYRGRIEQFF
J: TRBJ2-3; D: TRBD2; V: TRBV11-1; size: once; DNA: TGTGCCAGCAGCCGACTAGCGGGAATCACAGATACGCAGTATTTT; CDR3: CASSRLAGITDTQYF
J: TRBJ2-7; D: TRBD2; V: TRBV28; size: .; DNA: TGTGCCAGCAGCTCGGTCGGGAGGAACCCCTACGAGCAGTACTTC; CDR3: CASSSVGRNPYEQYF